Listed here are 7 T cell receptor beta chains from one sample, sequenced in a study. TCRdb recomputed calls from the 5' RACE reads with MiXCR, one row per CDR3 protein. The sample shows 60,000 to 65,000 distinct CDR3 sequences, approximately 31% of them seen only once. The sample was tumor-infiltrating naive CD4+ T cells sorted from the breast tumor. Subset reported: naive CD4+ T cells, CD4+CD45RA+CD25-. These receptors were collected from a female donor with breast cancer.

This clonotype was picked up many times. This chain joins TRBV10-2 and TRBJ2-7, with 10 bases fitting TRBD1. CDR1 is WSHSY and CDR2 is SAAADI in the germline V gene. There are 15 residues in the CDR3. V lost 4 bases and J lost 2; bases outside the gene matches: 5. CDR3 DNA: TGCGCCAGCAGTGGTGGACAGGGGGACACCTACGAGCAGTACTTC. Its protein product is CASSGGQGDTYEQYF.

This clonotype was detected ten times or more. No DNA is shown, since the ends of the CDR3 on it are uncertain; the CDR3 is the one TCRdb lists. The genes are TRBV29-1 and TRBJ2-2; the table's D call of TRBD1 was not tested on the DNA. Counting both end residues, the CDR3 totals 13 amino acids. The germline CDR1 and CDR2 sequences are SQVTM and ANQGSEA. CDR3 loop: CSVGPGNTGELFF.

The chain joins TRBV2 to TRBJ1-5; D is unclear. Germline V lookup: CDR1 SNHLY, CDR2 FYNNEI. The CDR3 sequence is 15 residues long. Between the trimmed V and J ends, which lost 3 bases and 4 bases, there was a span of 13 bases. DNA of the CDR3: TGTGCCAGCAGTGATCCGGCATATTATAATCAGCCCCAGCATTTT. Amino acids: CASSDPAYYNQPQHF.

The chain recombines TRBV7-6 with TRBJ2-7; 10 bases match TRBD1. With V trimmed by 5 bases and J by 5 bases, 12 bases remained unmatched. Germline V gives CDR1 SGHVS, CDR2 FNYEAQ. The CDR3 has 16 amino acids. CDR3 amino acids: CASSAERDRGLHEQYF. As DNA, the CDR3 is TGTGCCAGCAGCGCAGAGAGGGACAGGGGTTTGCACGAGCAGTACTTC. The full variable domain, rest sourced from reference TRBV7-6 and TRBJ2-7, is GAGVSQSPRYKVTKRGQDVALRCDPISGHVSLYWYRQALGQGPEFLTYFNYEAQQDKSGLPNDRFSAERPEGSISTLTIQRTEQRDSAMYRCASSAERDRGLHEQYFGPGTRLTVT.

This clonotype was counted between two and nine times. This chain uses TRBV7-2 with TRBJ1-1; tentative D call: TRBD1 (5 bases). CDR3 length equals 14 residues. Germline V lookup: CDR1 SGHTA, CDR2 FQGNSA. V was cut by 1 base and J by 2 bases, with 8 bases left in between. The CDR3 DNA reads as TGTGCCAGCAGCTTAGAGACAGCCAACACTGAAGCTTTCTTT. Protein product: CASSLETANTEAFF.

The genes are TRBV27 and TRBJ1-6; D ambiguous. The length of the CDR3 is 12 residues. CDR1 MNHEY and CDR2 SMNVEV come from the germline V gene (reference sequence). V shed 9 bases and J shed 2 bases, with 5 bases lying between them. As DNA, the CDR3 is TGTGCCAGGAGCGCCTATAATTCACCCCTCCACTTT. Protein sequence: CARSAYNSPLHF.

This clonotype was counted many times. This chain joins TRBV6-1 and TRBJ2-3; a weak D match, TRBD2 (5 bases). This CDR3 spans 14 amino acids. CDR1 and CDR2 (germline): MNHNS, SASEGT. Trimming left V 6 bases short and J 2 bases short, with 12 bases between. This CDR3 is CASRWTRDTDTQYF. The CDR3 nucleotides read TGTGCCAGCAGGTGGACTCGGGACACAGATACGCAGTATTTT.